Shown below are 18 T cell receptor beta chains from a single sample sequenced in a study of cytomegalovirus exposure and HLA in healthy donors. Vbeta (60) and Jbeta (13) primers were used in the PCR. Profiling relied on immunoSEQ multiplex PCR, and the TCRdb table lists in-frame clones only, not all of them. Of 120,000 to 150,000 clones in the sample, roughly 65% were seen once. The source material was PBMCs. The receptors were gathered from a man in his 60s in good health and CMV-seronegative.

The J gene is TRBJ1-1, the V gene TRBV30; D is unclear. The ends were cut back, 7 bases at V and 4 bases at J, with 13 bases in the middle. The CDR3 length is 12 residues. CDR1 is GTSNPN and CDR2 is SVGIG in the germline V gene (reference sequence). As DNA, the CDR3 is TGTGCCTCCCCGGGATCCAGCACTGAAGCTTTCTTT. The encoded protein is CASPGSSTEAFF.

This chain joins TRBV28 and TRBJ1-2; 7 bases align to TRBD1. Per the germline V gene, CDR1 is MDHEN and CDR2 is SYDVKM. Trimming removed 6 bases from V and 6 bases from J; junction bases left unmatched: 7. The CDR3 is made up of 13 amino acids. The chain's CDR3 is CASRLRDRDGYTF. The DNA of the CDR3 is TGTGCCAGCAGGCTTAGGGACAGAGATGGCTACACCTTC.

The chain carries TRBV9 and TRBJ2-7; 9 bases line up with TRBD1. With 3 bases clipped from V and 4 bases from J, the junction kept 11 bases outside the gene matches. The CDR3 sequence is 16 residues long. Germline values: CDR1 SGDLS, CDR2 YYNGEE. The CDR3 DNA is TGTGCCAGCAGCGGAGGGTTGGGACAGGGACAGTACGAGCAGTACTTC. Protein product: CASSGGLGQGQYEQYF.

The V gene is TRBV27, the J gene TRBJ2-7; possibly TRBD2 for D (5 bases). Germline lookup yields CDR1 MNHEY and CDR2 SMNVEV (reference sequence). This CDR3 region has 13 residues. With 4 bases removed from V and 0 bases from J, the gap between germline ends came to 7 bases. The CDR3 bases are TGTGCCAGCAGTTCCGGGATCTCCTACGAGCAGTACTTC. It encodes CASSSGISYEQYF.

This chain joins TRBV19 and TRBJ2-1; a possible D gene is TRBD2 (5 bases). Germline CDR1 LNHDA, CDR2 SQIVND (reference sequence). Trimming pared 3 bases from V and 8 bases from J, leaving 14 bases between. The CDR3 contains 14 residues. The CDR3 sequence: CASSIALELDEQFF. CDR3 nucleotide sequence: TGTGCCAGTAGTATCGCACTAGAATTGGATGAGCAGTTCTTC.

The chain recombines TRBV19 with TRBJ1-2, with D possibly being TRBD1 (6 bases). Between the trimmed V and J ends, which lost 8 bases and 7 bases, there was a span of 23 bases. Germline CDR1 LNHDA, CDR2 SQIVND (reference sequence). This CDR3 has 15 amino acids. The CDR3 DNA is TGTGCCAGTTCCCCCTCGGGACAAGGGAGGGCTGGCTACACCTTC. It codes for CASSPSGQGRAGYTF.

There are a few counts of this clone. The CDR3 sequence: CASSTTGGVNQPQHF. Here the CDR3 DNA reads TGTGCCAGCAGTACAACAGGGGGCGTTAATCAGCCCCAGCATTTT. J is TRBJ1-5 and V is TRBV28, with 9 bases fitting TRBD1. The germline V gene has CDR1 MDHEN and CDR2 SYDVKM. The junction had 6 bases not matched to a gene; V was cut back by 5 bases and J by 4 bases. The CDR3 is made up of 15 amino acids.

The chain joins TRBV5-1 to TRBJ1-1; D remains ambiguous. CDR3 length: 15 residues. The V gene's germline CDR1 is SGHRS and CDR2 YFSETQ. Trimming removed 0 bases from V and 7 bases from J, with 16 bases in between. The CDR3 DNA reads TGCGCCAGCAGCTTGGGGGGAGATGGAGGCGGTGAAGCTTTCTTT. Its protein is CASSLGGDGGGEAFF.

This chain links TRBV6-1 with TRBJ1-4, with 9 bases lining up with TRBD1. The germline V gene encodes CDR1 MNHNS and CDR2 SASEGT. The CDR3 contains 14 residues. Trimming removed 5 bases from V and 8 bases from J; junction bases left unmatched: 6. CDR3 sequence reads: CASSSYRGHEKLFF. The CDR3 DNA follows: TGTGCCAGCAGTTCCTACAGGGGGCACGAAAAACTGTTTTTT.

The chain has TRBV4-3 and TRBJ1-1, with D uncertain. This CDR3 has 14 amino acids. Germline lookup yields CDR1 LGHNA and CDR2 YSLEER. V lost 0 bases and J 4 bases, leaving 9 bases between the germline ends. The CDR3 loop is CASSQEEGGTEAFF. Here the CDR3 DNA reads TGCGCCAGCAGCCAAGAGGAGGGAGGCACTGAAGCTTTCTTT.

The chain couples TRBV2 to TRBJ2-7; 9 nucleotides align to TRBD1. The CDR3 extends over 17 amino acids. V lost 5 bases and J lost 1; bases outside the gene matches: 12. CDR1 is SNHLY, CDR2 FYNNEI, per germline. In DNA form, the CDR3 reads TGTGCCAGCAGTCAATGGGTCACAGGGGGCACATCCTACGAGCAGTACTTC. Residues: CASSQWVTGGTSYEQYF.

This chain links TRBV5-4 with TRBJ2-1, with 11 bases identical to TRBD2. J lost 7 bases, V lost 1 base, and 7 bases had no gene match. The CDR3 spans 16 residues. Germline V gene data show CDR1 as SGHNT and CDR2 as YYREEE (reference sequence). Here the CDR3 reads CASSLPPLAGVNEQFF. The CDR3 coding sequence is TGTGCCAGCAGCTTGCCCCCACTAGCGGGAGTAAATGAGCAGTTCTTC.

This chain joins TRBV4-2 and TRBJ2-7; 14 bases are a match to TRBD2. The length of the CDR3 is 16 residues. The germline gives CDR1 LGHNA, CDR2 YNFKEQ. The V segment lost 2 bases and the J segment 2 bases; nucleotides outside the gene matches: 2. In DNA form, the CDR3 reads TGTGCCAGCAGCCAAAGGACTAGCGGGGGGACCTACGAGCAGTACTTC. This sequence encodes CASSQRTSGGTYEQYF.

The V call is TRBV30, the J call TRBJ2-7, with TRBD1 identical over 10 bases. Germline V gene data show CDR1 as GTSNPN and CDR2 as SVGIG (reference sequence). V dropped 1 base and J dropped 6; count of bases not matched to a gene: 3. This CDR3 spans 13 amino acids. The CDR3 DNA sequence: TGTGCCTGGAGTGGGGACAGGGGCTCCGAGCAGTACTTC. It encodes CAWSGDRGSEQYF.

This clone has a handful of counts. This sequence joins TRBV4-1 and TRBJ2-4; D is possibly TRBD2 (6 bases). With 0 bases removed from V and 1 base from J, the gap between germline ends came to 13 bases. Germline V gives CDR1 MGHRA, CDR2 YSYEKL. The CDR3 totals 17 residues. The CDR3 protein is CASSQDYGSGAKNIQYF. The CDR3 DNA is TGCGCCAGCAGCCAAGATTACGGGAGTGGGGCCAAAAACATTCAGTACTTC.

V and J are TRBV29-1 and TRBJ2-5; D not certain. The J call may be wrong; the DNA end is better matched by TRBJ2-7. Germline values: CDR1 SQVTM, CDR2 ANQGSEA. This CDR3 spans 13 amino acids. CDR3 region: CSVVGDTSYEQYF. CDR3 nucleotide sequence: TGCAGCGTTGTCGGTGACACTTCCTACGAGCAGTACTTC.

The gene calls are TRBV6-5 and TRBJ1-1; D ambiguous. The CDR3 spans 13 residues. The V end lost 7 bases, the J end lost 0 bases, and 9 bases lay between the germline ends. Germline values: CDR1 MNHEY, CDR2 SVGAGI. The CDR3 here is CASNVDMNTEAFF. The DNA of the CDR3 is TGTGCCAGCAACGTAGACATGAACACTGAAGCTTTCTTT.

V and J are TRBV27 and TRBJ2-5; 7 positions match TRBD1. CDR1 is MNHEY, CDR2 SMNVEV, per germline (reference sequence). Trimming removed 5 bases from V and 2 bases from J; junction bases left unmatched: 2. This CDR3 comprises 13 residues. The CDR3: CASSRDRQETQYF. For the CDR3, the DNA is TGTGCCAGCAGTCGGGACAGACAAGAGACCCAGTACTTC.